The source of this T cell receptor (beta chain) is a study of cytomegalovirus exposure and HLA in healthy donors. The CDR3 length is 19 residues. Losses at the gene ends were 8 bases for V and 0 bases for J; bases not matched to a gene: 11. CDR1 is SNHLY and CDR2 is FYNNEI in the germline V gene. Study outcomes and limitations: Later analysis identified a missense DCLRE1C variant that was linked to TCR beta V- and J-gene trimming.

Researchers ran the PCR with 60 Vbeta and 13 Jbeta primers. The protocol was immunoSEQ multiplex PCR, while the TCRdb copy is restricted to in-frame clones and leaves out a portion. The data show roughly 180,000 clones, with 80% to 90% seen just once and about 2.4% held by the top ten. With respect to this clone: The antigen is not known.

The J gene is TRBJ2-6, the V gene TRBV2, with 12 nucleotides matching TRBD2. The clonotype originates from a male donor in good health and CMV-seronegative. Sequences were obtained from PBMCs. The CDR3 region has the DNA TGTGCCAGCGGGCCGAGGGAACTAGCGGGGGGCTCTGGGGCCAACGTCCTGACTTTC. Protein product: CASGPRELAGGSGANVLTF. The complete variable domain, with remaining parts taken from reference TRBV2 and TRBJ2-6, reads EPEVTQTPSHQVTQMGQEVILRCVPISNHLYFYWYRQILGQKVEFLVSFYNNEISEKSEIFDDQFSVERPDGSNFTLKIRSTKLEDSAMYFCASGPRELAGGSGANVLTFGAGSRLTVL.